Listed below are T cell receptor beta chains from one sample, sequenced in a study of cytomegalovirus exposure and HLA in healthy donors. Profiled with immunoSEQ multiplex PCR; TCRdb holds only in-frame clones, not every one. This table has about 190,000 clones, about four fifths appearing once. Source material: PBMCs. The receptors shown here come from a man in his thirties or forties in good health and CMV-seropositive. CDR3s include the opening cysteine and the closing phenylalanine or tryptophan. The D gene is left open where the match is weak. Only part of the rows carry a size: once, few, many, or a class if the clone is expanded.

d_call: TRBD1
v_call: TRBV27
clone_size: -
j_call: TRBJ1-1
cdr3_aa: CASSLTGIEAFF
cdr3_nt: TGTGCCAGCAGCCTGACAGGGATTGAAGCTTTCTTT

d_call: -
v_call: TRBV11-2
clone_size: -
j_call: TRBJ1-5
cdr3_aa: CASSSRANSNQPQHF
cdr3_nt: TGTGCCAGCAGCTCAAGAGCGAATAGCAATCAGCCCCAGCATTTT

d_call: TRBD1
v_call: TRBV4-1
clone_size: -
j_call: TRBJ2-2
cdr3_aa: CASSQEQGYGWGELFF
cdr3_nt: TGCGCCAGCAGCCAGGAACAGGGGTATGGATGGGGGGAGCTGTTTTTT

d_call: TRBD2
v_call: TRBV28
clone_size: -
j_call: TRBJ2-5
cdr3_aa: CASTPGGPPYGAQYF
cdr3_nt: TGTGCCAGCACCCCGGGGGGGCCGCCGTACGGGGCCCAGTACTTC

d_call: -
v_call: TRBV7-3
clone_size: once
j_call: TRBJ2-3
cdr3_aa: CASSLTFQRSTDTQYF
cdr3_nt: TGTGCCAGCAGCTTAACGTTCCAGCGGAGCACAGATACGCAGTATTTT

d_call: -
v_call: TRBV28
clone_size: -
j_call: TRBJ2-7
cdr3_aa: CASSLREQYF
cdr3_nt: TGTGCCAGCAGTTTGCGTGAGCAGTACTTC

d_call: -
v_call: TRBV7-6
clone_size: -
j_call: TRBJ1-3
cdr3_aa: CASSYNTGSGNTIYF
cdr3_nt: TGTGCCAGCAGCTACAACACAGGGTCTGGAAACACCATATATTTT

d_call: TRBD1
v_call: TRBV6-5
clone_size: -
j_call: TRBJ1-6
cdr3_aa: CASRNRDRGHSPLHF
cdr3_nt: TGTGCCAGCAGGAACCGGGACAGGGGACATTCACCCCTCCACTTT

d_call: -
v_call: TRBV7-2
clone_size: few
j_call: TRBJ2-2
cdr3_aa: CASSLKGQRAGTGELFF
cdr3_nt: TGTGCCAGCAGCTTAAAGGGCCAAAGGGCGGGCACCGGGGAGCTGTTTTTT

d_call: -
v_call: TRBV20-1
clone_size: -
j_call: TRBJ2-3
cdr3_aa: CSAPTPTQYF
cdr3_nt: TGCAGTGCGCCCACACCTACGCAGTATTTT

d_call: TRBD1
v_call: TRBV19
clone_size: -
j_call: TRBJ1-1
cdr3_aa: CASRDSMNTEAFF
cdr3_nt: TGTGCCAGTCGGGACAGCATGAACACTGAAGCTTTCTTT

d_call: TRBD2
v_call: TRBV7-2
clone_size: -
j_call: TRBJ2-5
cdr3_aa: CASSLYQAGGQETQYF
cdr3_nt: TGTGCCAGCAGCTTATATCAGGCGGGGGGACAAGAGACCCAGTACTTC

d_call: TRBD2
v_call: TRBV6-5
clone_size: -
j_call: TRBJ2-3
cdr3_aa: CASSYQRDDTDTQYF
cdr3_nt: TGTGCCAGCAGTTACCAGCGGGATGACACAGATACGCAGTATTTT

d_call: -
v_call: TRBV19
clone_size: -
j_call: TRBJ2-7
cdr3_aa: CASSLRETYEQYF
cdr3_nt: TGTGCCAGTAGTCTTCGGGAGACTTACGAGCAGTACTTC

d_call: TRBD2
v_call: TRBV5-1
clone_size: once
j_call: TRBJ2-1
cdr3_aa: CASSILAGGGNNEQFF
cdr3_nt: TGCGCCAGCAGCATCCTAGCGGGGGGAGGGAACAATGAGCAGTTCTTC

d_call: TRBD1
v_call: TRBV6-6
clone_size: -
j_call: TRBJ2-5
cdr3_aa: CATMTGVQETQYF
cdr3_nt: TGTGCCACTATGACAGGGGTCCAAGAGACCCAGTACTTC